Presented here are 31 T cell receptor beta chains from one specimen sequenced in a study of blood T cell repertoires in COVID-19. Some clones are missing from TCRdb's copy, which holds only in-frame ones; the method was immunoSEQ multiplex PCR. The sample records 110,000 to 150,000 clones, 84% being singletons. Sequencing input: PBMCs or T cells enriched from blood (not recorded which). Receptors originate from a woman between 18 and 29 years old who had been exposed to COVID-19.

This chain joins TRBV12-3 or TRBV12-4 and TRBJ1-2; D unclear. The CDR3 spans 12 residues. Trimming took 7 bases from V and 4 from J, leaving 10 bases between them. In DNA, the CDR3 is TGTGCCAGCACCCTGGGGAGCTATGGCTACACCTTC. Translation: CASTLGSYGYTF.

The chain links TRBV4-1 to TRBJ1-2, with 10 positions matching TRBD1. CDR1 and CDR2 from the germline V gene are MGHRA and YSYEKL. This CDR3 is 17 amino acids long. V was pared by 0 bases and J by 0 bases, with 4 bases of the junction left unmatched. CDR3: CASSQDPGTGANYGYTF. The CDR3 DNA reads as TGCGCCAGCAGCCAAGACCCAGGGACAGGGGCTAACTATGGCTACACCTTC.

The chain recombines TRBV19 with TRBJ2-6; maybe TRBD2 (5 bases). The CDR3 has 14 amino acids. V shed 5 bases and J shed 1 base, with 6 bases lying between them. In germline, CDR1 is LNHDA, CDR2 SQIVND (reference sequence). CDR3 sequence (DNA): TGTGCCAGTAGTGCGGGTTCTGGGGCCAACGTCCTGACTTTC. Protein: CASSAGSGANVLTF. The entire variable domain, with the rest obtained from reference TRBV19 and TRBJ2-6, is as follows: DGGITQSPKYLFRKEGQNVTLSCEQNLNHDAMYWYRQDPGQGLRLIYYSQIVNDFQKGDIAEGYSVSREKKESFPLTVTSAQKNPTAFYLCASSAGSGANVLTFGAGSRLTVL.

V gene TRBV3-1 (or the pseudogene TRBV3-2) combines with J gene TRBJ1-5; D gene uncertain. Germline-derived CDR1 and CDR2 are LGHDT and YNNKEL (reference sequence). The ends were cut back, 1 base at V and 0 bases at J, with 4 bases in the middle. This CDR3 is built from 14 residues. The CDR3 reads CASSQVYSNQPQHF. In DNA form, the CDR3 reads TGTGCCAGCAGCCAAGTGTATAGCAATCAGCCCCAGCATTTT.

The chain employs TRBV5-1 and TRBJ1-6, with no clear D. This CDR3 has 15 residues. V was clipped by 0 bases and J by 0 bases, with 4 bases between them. Germline V CDR1 and CDR2: SGHRS, YFSETQ. The CDR3 loop reads CASSLGSSYNSPLHF. CDR3 bases: TGCGCCAGCAGCTTGGGCAGCTCCTATAATTCACCCCTCCACTTT.

The V call is TRBV18, the J call TRBJ2-7; D might be TRBD2 (6 bases). CDR3 length: 16 residues. CDR1 is KGHSH and CDR2 is LQKENI in the germline V gene. V was clipped by 1 base and J by 2 bases, with 15 bases between them. CDR3 DNA sequence: TGTGCCAGCTCACCACGGGTTGCGGGATCAACCTACGAGCAGTACTTC. Its protein is CASSPRVAGSTYEQYF.

The gene calls are TRBV6-5 and TRBJ1-2, with a weak D call TRBD1 (6 bases). CDR1 MNHEY and CDR2 SVGAGI come from the germline V gene. Between the trimmed V and J ends, which lost 5 bases and 3 bases, there was a span of 16 bases. This CDR3 is 15 amino acids long. The DNA for the CDR3 is TGTGCCAGCAGTAGGGAACAGGGCCGGGACTATGGCTACACCTTC. It is translated as CASSREQGRDYGYTF.

The chain couples TRBV12-5 to TRBJ2-1; maybe TRBD2 (6 bases). V lost 0 bases and J 9 bases, leaving 12 bases between the germline ends. From germline, CDR1 is LGHNT and CDR2 FRNRAP. The CDR3 is made up of 14 amino acids. The CDR3 DNA reads as TGTGCTAGTGGTTTGGTAAAGGTGGGGGGTGAGCAGTTCTTC. Protein sequence: CASGLVKVGGEQFF.

The chain uses TRBV18 and TRBJ2-2; 9 bases agree with TRBD2. The CDR3 is 16 residues long. Germline V gene sequence: CDR1 KGHSH, CDR2 LQKENI. J was trimmed by 4 bases and V by 1 base; bases with no gene match: 4. This CDR3 is CASSPRGRAVTGELFF. The CDR3 nucleotides read TGTGCCAGCTCACCACGCGGGAGGGCCGTCACCGGGGAGCTGTTTTTT.

This clone has a handful of counts. The chain uses TRBV18 and TRBJ2-3; 11 bases agree with TRBD1. Germline V gene sequence: CDR1 KGHSH, CDR2 LQKENI. The CDR3 has 17 amino acids. V shed 0 bases and J 0 bases; nucleotides not matched to a gene: 2. The CDR3 DNA sequence: TGTGCCAGCTCACCACCGGACAGGGGGCGGAGCACAGATACGCAGTATTTT. Its translation: CASSPPDRGRSTDTQYF.

This clone was seen repeatedly, ten times or more. CDR3 protein: CASGWNTGELFF. CDR3 bases: TGTGCGAGTGGCTGGAACACCGGGGAGCTGTTTTTT. The genes are TRBV19 and TRBJ2-2; D call uncertain. This CDR3 has 12 amino acids. CDR1 is LNHDA, CDR2 SQIVND, per germline (reference sequence).

V usage is TRBV14 and J usage is TRBJ2-1; 7 positions match TRBD2. The V gene's germline CDR1 is SGHDN and CDR2 FVKESK. The CDR3 sequence is 18 residues long. Trimming at V came to 3 bases and at J to 8 bases, leaving 19 bases not matched to a gene. Here the CDR3 DNA reads TGTGCCAGCAGCCAGGGAACCGCATTCACTAGCGTGAGGCATGAGCAGTTCTTC. It codes for CASSQGTAFTSVRHEQFF.

This chain joins TRBV7-2 and TRBJ2-3; the match to TRBD2 covers 11 bases. Germline-derived CDR1 and CDR2 are SGHTA and FQGNSA. With V trimmed by 0 bases and J by 6 bases, 8 bases remained unmatched. The CDR3 has 17 residues. CDR3 DNA sequence: TGTGCCAGCAGCTTAGCGAAACGTAGCGGGAGGGGGGATACGCAGTATTTT. It codes for CASSLAKRSGRGDTQYF.

The chain has TRBV7-3 and TRBJ2-7, with no clear D. This CDR3 contains 14 residues. The germline gives CDR1 SGHTA, CDR2 FQGTGA. Trimming stripped 5 bases from V and 0 bases from J, with 11 bases between. The CDR3 sequence: CASSRSVSSYEQYF. DNA of the CDR3: TGTGCCAGCAGCCGGAGCGTGAGCTCCTACGAGCAGTACTTC.

The chain couples TRBV5-1 to TRBJ2-3, with TRBD1 matching over 7 bases. The CDR3 loop spans 15 amino acids. Looked up from germline, CDR1 is SGHRS and CDR2 is YFSETQ. V lost 3 bases, J lost 3 bases, and 7 bases stayed unmatched. The CDR3 DNA reads TGCGCCAGCAGCTGGAACAGGGGCTTGACAGATACGCAGTATTTT. Protein sequence: CASSWNRGLTDTQYF.

This rearrangement joins TRBV9 to TRBJ1-2; perhaps TRBD1 as D (6 bases). The CDR3 has 15 residues. V was pared by 2 bases and J by 2 bases, with 13 bases between. Germline CDR1 is SGDLS and CDR2 is YYNGEE. The CDR3 nucleotides are TGTGCCAGCAGCGTTGACACAGGGCCGAACTATGGCTACACCTTC. As protein: CASSVDTGPNYGYTF.

This clone was observed a few times. The chain's CDR3 is CASSQTASGTGENEQFF. In DNA, the CDR3 is TGTGCCAGCAGCCAGACCGCCTCCGGGACAGGGGAAAATGAGCAGTTCTTC. The V call is TRBV11-2, the J call TRBJ2-1; the match to TRBD1 covers 10 bases. Germline CDR1 SGHAT, CDR2 FQNNGV. The V gene end was trimmed by 5 bases and the J gene end by 7 bases; junction bases not matched to a gene: 14. This CDR3 has 17 amino acids. Supplemented by reference TRBV11-2 and TRBJ2-1, the full variable domain reads EAGVAQSPRYKIIEKRQSVAFWCNPISGHATLYWYQQILGQGPKLLIQFQNNGVVDDSQLPKDRFSAERLKGVDSTLKIQPAKLEDSAVYLCASSQTASGTGENEQFFGPGTRLTVL.

The gene calls are TRBV6-5 and TRBJ2-7, with 9 bases identical to TRBD1. The CDR3 runs to 13 residues. Germline V CDR1 and CDR2: MNHEY, SVGAGI. Trimming at V came to 7 bases and at J to 4 bases, leaving 5 bases not matched to a gene. The CDR3 DNA reads as TGTGCCAGCACCCCGGGACAGGGTTACGAGCAGTACTTC. Translated, it gives CASTPGQGYEQYF.

This clone was observed a few times. The genes are TRBV27 and TRBJ1-2; 7 nucleotides align to TRBD1. Germline assignment: CDR1 MNHEY and CDR2 SMNVEV (reference sequence). Trimming removed 5 bases from V and 3 bases from J; junction bases left unmatched: 9. This CDR3 has 15 amino acids. The CDR3, as DNA: TGTGCCAGCAGTCCGACAGGGAAGAAGGACTATGGCTACACCTTC. Protein: CASSPTGKKDYGYTF.

The DNA for the CDR3 is TGTGCCAGCAGCGTAGCTGCGGGAGTAAGGTACAATGAGCAGTTCTTC. Translation: CASSVAAGVRYNEQFF. This chain links TRBV9 with TRBJ2-1, with TRBD2 identical over 7 bases. V was pared by 0 bases and J by 4 bases, with 7 bases of the junction left unmatched. Per germline, CDR1 SGDLS and CDR2 YYNGEE. CDR3 size: 16 residues.

The chain combines TRBV18 with TRBJ1-6; 8 bases line up with TRBD1. V lost 3 bases and J lost 0; bases outside the gene matches: 7. This CDR3 is built from 18 residues. Germline assignment: CDR1 KGHSH and CDR2 LQKENI. CDR3: CASSPGQAATSYNSPLHF. The DNA for the CDR3 is TGTGCCAGCTCACCGGGACAGGCTGCCACCTCCTATAATTCACCCCTCCACTTT.

The genes are TRBV7-9 and TRBJ2-6; D may be TRBD2 (6 bases). The ends were cut back, 3 bases at V and 0 bases at J, with 12 bases in the middle. The V gene's germline CDR1 is SEHNR and CDR2 FQNEAQ (reference sequence). CDR3 length: 17 amino acids. The CDR3 sequence: CASSLGGLLSGANVLTF. The CDR3 nucleotides read TGTGCCAGCAGCTTGGGGGGACTCCTCTCTGGGGCCAACGTCCTGACTTTC.

The chain joins TRBV19 to TRBJ2-1; D is unresolved. This CDR3 region has 12 residues. The ends were cut back, 2 bases at V and 10 bases at J, with 9 bases in the middle. Germline assignment: CDR1 LNHDA and CDR2 SQIVND (reference sequence). CDR3 in amino acids: CASSINPQEQFF. In DNA, the CDR3 is TGTGCCAGTAGTATAAACCCGCAGGAGCAGTTCTTC. Full variable domain (outside the CDR3, taken from reference TRBV19 and TRBJ2-1): DGGITQSPKYLFRKEGQNVTLSCEQNLNHDAMYWYRQDPGQGLRLIYYSQIVNDFQKGDIAEGYSVSREKKESFPLTVTSAQKNPTAFYLCASSINPQEQFFGPGTRLTVL.

The table lists this clone with a count of one. The chain is built from TRBV5-1 and TRBJ2-1; no reliable D call. Trimming took 1 base from V and 0 from J, leaving 14 bases between them. The CDR3 has 17 amino acids. Per germline, CDR1 SGHRS and CDR2 YFSETQ. This CDR3 is CASSLTEFLSSYNEQFF. The CDR3 nucleotides are TGCGCCAGCAGCTTGACAGAGTTTTTAAGCTCCTACAATGAGCAGTTCTTC.

V is TRBV4-3 and J is TRBJ2-7, with 7 bases fitting TRBD2. V lost 1 base and J lost 7; bases outside the gene matches: 4. CDR1 is LGHNA, CDR2 YSLEER, per germline. The CDR3 extends over 13 amino acids. The DNA of the CDR3 is TGCGCCAGCAGCCAAGGGGAGGGTTGGGAGCAGTACTTC. As protein: CASSQGEGWEQYF.

The rearrangement uses TRBV5-1 and TRBJ2-1; 7 bases agree with TRBD1. The ends lost 0 bases at V and 8 bases at J; junction bases unmatched: 8. The CDR3 contains 15 residues. Germline CDR1 is SGHRS and CDR2 is YFSETQ. The CDR3 spells CASSLARGFLDEQFF. The DNA of the CDR3 is TGCGCCAGCAGCTTGGCCAGGGGGTTTTTGGATGAGCAGTTCTTC.

This clone was seen only a few times. The chain recombines TRBV19 with TRBJ1-4; D unclear. V lost 9 bases and J 5 bases, leaving 16 bases between the germline ends. This CDR3 has 14 amino acids. Germline CDR1 and CDR2: LNHDA and SQIVND (reference sequence). The CDR3 DNA reads TGTGCCAGCTCCCCTCCGGGAAGGAATGAAAAACTGTTTTTT. This sequence encodes CASSPPGRNEKLFF. The full variable domain, with the rest looked up from reference TRBV19 and TRBJ1-4, is DGGITQSPKYLFRKEGQNVTLSCEQNLNHDAMYWYRQDPGQGLRLIYYSQIVNDFQKGDIAEGYSVSREKKESFPLTVTSAQKNPTAFYLCASSPPGRNEKLFFGSGTQLSVL.

The chain is built from TRBV29-1 and TRBJ2-7, with a possible D match to TRBD2 (7 bases). The CDR3 extends over 14 amino acids. The germline V and J ends were trimmed by 4 bases and 0 bases, with 13 bases remaining between them. Germline V gene data show CDR1 as SQVTM and CDR2 as ANQGSEA. CDR3 nucleotide sequence: TGCAGCGTTGTTCGGGGGGCCCACTCCTACGAGCAGTACTTC. Amino acids: CSVVRGAHSYEQYF.

CDR3 sequence (DNA): TGTGCCATCAGTGAGCGGCTAGCGGCTAGCACAGATACGCAGTATTTT. Translation gives CAISERLAASTDTQYF. The gene calls are TRBV10-3 and TRBJ2-3, with 7 bases identical to TRBD2. The CDR3 runs to 16 residues. V shed 2 bases, J shed 0 bases, and the junction held 5 bases outside the gene matches. CDR1 is ENHRY, CDR2 SYGVKD, per germline.

The J gene is TRBJ2-7, the V gene TRBV28, with D perhaps TRBD1 (5 bases). The CDR3 length is 13 residues. From germline, CDR1 is MDHEN and CDR2 SYDVKM. Trimming removed 3 bases at V and 12 bases at J, with 18 bases between. CDR3 protein: CASSLTVGVYWYF. CDR3 DNA sequence: TGTGCCAGCAGTTTGACAGTTGGGGTTTATTGGTACTTC.

This clone was found once. The genes are TRBV11-1 and TRBJ2-1, with 8 nucleotides matching TRBD2. The CDR3 runs 14 residues. V was clipped by 2 bases and J by 9 bases; unmatched bases: 6. Germline V CDR1 and CDR2: SGHAT, FQDESV (reference sequence). The CDR3 DNA reads TGTGCCAGCAGCTTATACGGCGGGAGGACTGAGCAGTTCTTC. Translating it yields CASSLYGGRTEQFF.